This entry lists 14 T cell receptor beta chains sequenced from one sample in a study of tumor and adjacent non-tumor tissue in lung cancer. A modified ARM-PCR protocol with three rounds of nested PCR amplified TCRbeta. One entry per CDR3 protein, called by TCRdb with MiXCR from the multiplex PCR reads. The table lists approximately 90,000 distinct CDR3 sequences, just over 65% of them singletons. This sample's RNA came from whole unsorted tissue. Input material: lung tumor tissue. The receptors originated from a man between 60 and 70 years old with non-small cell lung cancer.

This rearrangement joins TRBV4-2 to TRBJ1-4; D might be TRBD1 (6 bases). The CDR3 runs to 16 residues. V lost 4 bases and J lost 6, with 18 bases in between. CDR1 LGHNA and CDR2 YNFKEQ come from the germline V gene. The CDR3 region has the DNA TGTGCCAGCAGCCGCCAGCTAACAGGGAAAGATGAAAAACTGTTTTTT. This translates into CASSRQLTGKDEKLFF.

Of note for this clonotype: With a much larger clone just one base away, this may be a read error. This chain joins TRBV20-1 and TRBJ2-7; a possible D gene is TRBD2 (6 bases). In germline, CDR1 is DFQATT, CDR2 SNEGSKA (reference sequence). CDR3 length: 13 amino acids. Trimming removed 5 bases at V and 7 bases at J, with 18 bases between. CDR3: CSAGLHGRWEQYF. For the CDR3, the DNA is TGCAGTGCTGGACTACATGGCCGCTGGGAGCAGTACTTC.

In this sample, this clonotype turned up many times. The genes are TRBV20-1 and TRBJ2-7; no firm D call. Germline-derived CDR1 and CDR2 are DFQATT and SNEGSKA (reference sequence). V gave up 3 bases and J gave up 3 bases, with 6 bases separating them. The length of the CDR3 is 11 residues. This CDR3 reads CSASPSYEQYF. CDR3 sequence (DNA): TGCAGTGCTAGTCCTAGCTACGAGCAGTACTTC.

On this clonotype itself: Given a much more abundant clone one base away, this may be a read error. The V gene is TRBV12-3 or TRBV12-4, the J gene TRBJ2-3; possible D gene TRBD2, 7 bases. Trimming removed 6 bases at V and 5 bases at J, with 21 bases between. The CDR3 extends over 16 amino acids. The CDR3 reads CASSPFGGTRIDTQYF. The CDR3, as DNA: TGTGCCAGCAGCCCTTTCGGGGGGACACGCATAGATACGCAGTATTTT.

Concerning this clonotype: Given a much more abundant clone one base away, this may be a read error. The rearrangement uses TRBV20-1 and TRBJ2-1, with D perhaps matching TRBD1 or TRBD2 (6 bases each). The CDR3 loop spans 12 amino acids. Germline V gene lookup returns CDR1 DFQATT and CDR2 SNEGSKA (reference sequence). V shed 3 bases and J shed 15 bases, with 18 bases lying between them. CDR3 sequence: CSASDGGRGLFF. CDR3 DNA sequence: TGCAGTGCTAGCGATGGGGGCCGGGGGCTGTTCTTC.

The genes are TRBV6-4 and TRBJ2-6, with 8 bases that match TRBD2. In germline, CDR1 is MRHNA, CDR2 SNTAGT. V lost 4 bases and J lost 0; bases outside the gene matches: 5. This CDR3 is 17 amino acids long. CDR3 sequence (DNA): TGTGCCAGCAGTGGTGGAGGGACTAGCTCTGGGGCCAACGTCCTGACTTTC. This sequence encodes CASSGGGTSSGANVLTF.

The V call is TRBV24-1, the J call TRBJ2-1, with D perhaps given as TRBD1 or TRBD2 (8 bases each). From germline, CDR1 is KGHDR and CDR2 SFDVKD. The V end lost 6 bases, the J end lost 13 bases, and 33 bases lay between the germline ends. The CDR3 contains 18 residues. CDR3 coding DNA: TGTGCCACCAGTAACCTTCGGACTAGCTCAGGGGGCCGGGCTGATCAGTTCTTC. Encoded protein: CATSNLRTSSGGRADQFF.

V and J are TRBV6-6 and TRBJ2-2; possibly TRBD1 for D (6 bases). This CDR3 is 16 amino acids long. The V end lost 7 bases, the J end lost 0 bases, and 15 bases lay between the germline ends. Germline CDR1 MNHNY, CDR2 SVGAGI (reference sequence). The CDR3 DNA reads TGTGCCAGCAATAAATACCGGGACACGAACACCGGGGAGCTGTTTTTT. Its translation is CASNKYRDTNTGELFF.

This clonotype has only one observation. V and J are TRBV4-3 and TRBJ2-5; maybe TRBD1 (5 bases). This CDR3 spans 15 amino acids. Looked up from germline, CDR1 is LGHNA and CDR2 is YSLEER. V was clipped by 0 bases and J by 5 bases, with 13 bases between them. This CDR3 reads CASSQEAGMRETQYF. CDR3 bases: TGCGCCAGCAGCCAAGAGGCAGGGATGAGGGAGACCCAGTACTTC.

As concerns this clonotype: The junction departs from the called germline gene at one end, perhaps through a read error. In DNA, the CDR3 is TGTGTCAGCAGCTTAGTGGGGGGAACCGGGGAGCTGTTTTTT. It specifies CVSSLVGGTGELFF. The chain recombines TRBV11-2 with TRBJ2-2; maybe TRBD2 (6 bases). CDR1 SGHAT and CDR2 FQNNGV come from the germline V gene. This CDR3 is built from 14 residues.

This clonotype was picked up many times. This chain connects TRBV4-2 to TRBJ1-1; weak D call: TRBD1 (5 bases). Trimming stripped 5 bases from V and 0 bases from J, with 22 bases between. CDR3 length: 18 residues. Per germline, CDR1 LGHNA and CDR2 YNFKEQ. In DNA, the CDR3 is TGTGCCAGCAGCACCCGTTTAGCGGGGGGGGGAATGAACACTGAAGCTTTCTTT. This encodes CASSTRLAGGGMNTEAFF.

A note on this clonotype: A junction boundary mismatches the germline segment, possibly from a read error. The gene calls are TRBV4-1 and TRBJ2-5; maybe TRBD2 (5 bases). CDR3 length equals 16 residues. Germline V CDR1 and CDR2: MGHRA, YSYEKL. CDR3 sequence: CACSQATLGSEETQYF. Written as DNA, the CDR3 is TGCGCCTGCAGCCAAGCGACCCTTGGCTCGGAGGAGACCCAGTATTTC.

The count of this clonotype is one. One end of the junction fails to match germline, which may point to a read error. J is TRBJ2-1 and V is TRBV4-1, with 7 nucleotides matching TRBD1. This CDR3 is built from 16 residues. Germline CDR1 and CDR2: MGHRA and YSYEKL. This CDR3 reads CASSQAAGTEYNQQFF. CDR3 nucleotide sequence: TGCGCCAGCAGCCAAGCCGCCGGGACAGAGTACAATCAGCAGTTCTTC.

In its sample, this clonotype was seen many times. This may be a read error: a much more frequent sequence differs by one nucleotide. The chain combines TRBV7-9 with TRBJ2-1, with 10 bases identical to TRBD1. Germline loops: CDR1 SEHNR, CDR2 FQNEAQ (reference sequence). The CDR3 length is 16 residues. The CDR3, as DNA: TGTGCCGGCAGCTTTCGACAGGGGGCGCATAGCAATGAGCAGTTCTTC. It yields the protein CAGSFRQGAHSNEQFF.